The 14 T cell receptor beta chains presented below share a single source sample, sequenced in a study of cytomegalovirus exposure and HLA in healthy donors. Use of 60 Vbeta and 13 Jbeta primers characterized the PCR. Only in-frame clones appear in the TCRdb table, and some are missing; sequencing was by immunoSEQ multiplex PCR. The data hold more than 100,000 clones, with around 65% observed a single time. Input material: PBMCs. Receptors were obtained from a man aged 18-30 years in good health and CMV-seronegative.

This clone was picked up one time. This rearrangement joins TRBV6-6 to TRBJ2-7; 10 bases fit TRBD2. V shed 5 bases and J 7 bases; nucleotides not matched to a gene: 8. The CDR3 has 14 amino acids. Germline V lookup: CDR1 MNHNY, CDR2 SVGAGI (reference sequence). Written as DNA, the CDR3 is TGTGCCAGCAGTCGGTCTAGCGGGAGTTCGGAGCAGTACTTC. Protein product: CASSRSSGSSEQYF.

Turning to this clone: In the same sample, other DNA sequences code for this CDR3. The chain uses TRBV28 and TRBJ2-6; D not certain. This CDR3 is 14 amino acids long. Per the germline V gene, CDR1 is MDHEN and CDR2 is SYDVKM. Trimming shortened V by 4 bases and J by 3 bases, and 7 bases separated the two germline ends. Here the CDR3 DNA reads TGTGCCAGCAGTTCTCCAGGTGGGGCCAACGTCCTGACTTTC. It translates to CASSSPGGANVLTF.

This chain joins TRBV11-2 and TRBJ1-1; 10 nucleotides match TRBD1. The germline V gene encodes CDR1 SGHAT and CDR2 FQNNGV. V lost 1 base, J lost 5 bases, and 4 bases stayed unmatched. There are 15 residues in the CDR3. This CDR3 is CASSLAGQGITEAFF. CDR3 sequence (DNA): TGTGCCAGCAGCTTAGCGGGACAGGGGATTACTGAAGCTTTCTTT.

The chain links TRBV11-2 to TRBJ2-1, with 7 bases identical to TRBD2. After removal of 1 base from V and 4 bases from J, the junction contained 10 bases not matched to a gene. Looked up from germline, CDR1 is SGHAT and CDR2 is FQNNGV. The CDR3 loop spans 17 amino acids. The chain's CDR3 is CASSLVGLLAEYNEQFF. DNA for the CDR3: TGTGCCAGCAGCTTAGTGGGGTTGCTAGCGGAATACAATGAGCAGTTCTTC.

This rearrangement joins TRBV29-1 to TRBJ1-6; D is perhaps TRBD1 (6 bases). V dropped 0 bases and J dropped 8 bases, with 8 bases sitting between them. Germline-derived CDR1 and CDR2 are SQVTM and ANQGSEA. The CDR3 length is 13 residues. CDR3: CSVEDRGDSPLHF. DNA of the CDR3: TGCAGCGTTGAAGACAGGGGAGATTCACCCCTCCACTTT.

V usage is TRBV7-2 and J usage is TRBJ1-2, with 12 nucleotides matching TRBD1. Trimming removed 5 bases from V and 4 bases from J; junction bases left unmatched: 8. The germline V gene encodes CDR1 SGHTA and CDR2 FQGNSA. The length of the CDR3 is 16 residues. CDR3 residues: CASSAGTGGRIYGYTF. The DNA for the CDR3 is TGTGCCAGCAGCGCCGGGACAGGGGGCCGAATCTATGGCTACACCTTC. The whole variable domain, remainder taken from reference TRBV7-2 and TRBJ1-2, is GAGVSQSPSNKVTEKGKDVELRCDPISGHTALYWYRQSLGQGLEFLIYFQGNSAPDKSGLPSDRFSAERTGGSVSTLTIQRTQQEDSAVYLCASSAGTGGRIYGYTFGSGTRLTVV.

J is TRBJ1-1 and V is TRBV5-4, with a weak D call TRBD1 (5 bases). Per the germline V gene, CDR1 is SGHNT and CDR2 is YYREEE (reference sequence). V lost 4 bases and J lost 1, with 8 bases in between. The CDR3 consists of 13 residues. CDR3 sequence: CASSRGGNTEAFF. The CDR3 DNA sequence: TGTGCCAGCAGCCGCGGGGGGAACACTGAAGCTTTCTTT.

The rearrangement links TRBV28 to TRBJ2-7; the match to TRBD2 covers 7 bases. The V gene's germline CDR1 is MDHEN and CDR2 SYDVKM. This CDR3 region has 14 residues. V was pared by 5 bases and J by 11 bases, with 15 bases of the junction left unmatched. The CDR3 nucleotides are TGTGCCAGCAGTACTCCAAGCGGGACCGGGAAAAAGTACTTC. Translated: CASSTPSGTGKKYF.

The chain is built from TRBV5-1 and TRBJ1-1; 10 bases map to TRBD1. Germline CDR1 SGHRS, CDR2 YFSETQ. With 4 bases clipped from V and 4 bases from J, the junction kept 4 bases outside the gene matches. The CDR3 contains 14 residues. The CDR3 sequence is CASSGGTGVTEAFF. The CDR3 DNA sequence: TGCGCCAGCAGCGGAGGGACAGGGGTCACTGAAGCTTTCTTT.

This clone was picked up a small number of times. The gene calls are TRBV18 and TRBJ2-1; TRBD2 matches at 9 bases. CDR3 size: 14 residues. Trimming at V came to 2 bases and at J to 10 bases, leaving 6 bases not matched to a gene. CDR1 and CDR2 from the germline V gene are KGHSH and LQKENI. The chain's CDR3 is CASSPSFLAGEQFF. In nucleotides, the CDR3 is TGTGCCAGCTCACCATCGTTTCTAGCGGGAGAGCAGTTCTTC.

The chain joins TRBV29-1 to TRBJ2-4; the match to TRBD1 covers 8 bases. This CDR3 is built from 14 residues. The V gene's germline CDR1 is SQVTM and CDR2 ANQGSEA. J was trimmed by 3 bases and V by 6 bases; bases with no gene match: 7. CDR3: CSVRTGQGKNIQYF. The CDR3, as DNA: TGCAGCGTCCGAACAGGACAGGGCAAAAACATTCAGTACTTC.

The chain combines TRBV7-2 with TRBJ2-1, with D possibly TRBD2 on 5 matching bases. Per the germline V gene, CDR1 is SGHTA and CDR2 is FQGNSA. Deletions cut 6 bases from V and 6 bases from J, with 15 bases between. CDR3 length: 14 amino acids. The CDR3 region is CASRTGRVSNEQFF. CDR3 DNA sequence: TGTGCCAGCAGGACCGGGCGGGTTAGCAATGAGCAGTTCTTC.

The CDR3 reads CASSHRGDRVGQPQHF. The CDR3 DNA reads as TGTGCCAGCAGCCACCGGGGGGACAGGGTGGGTCAGCCCCAGCATTTT. This rearrangement joins TRBV11-2 to TRBJ1-5; TRBD1 matches 9 bases. CDR3 length equals 16 residues. Per germline, CDR1 SGHAT and CDR2 FQNNGV. V was pared by 5 bases and J by 6 bases, with 11 bases of the junction left unmatched.

The rearrangement uses TRBV7-9 and TRBJ1-6; 9 bases agree with TRBD1. Germline CDR1 is SEHNR and CDR2 is FQNEAQ (reference sequence). This CDR3 is 14 amino acids long. V was pared by 5 bases and J by 9 bases, with 5 bases of the junction left unmatched. The CDR3 loop reads CASSTGQGSSPLHF. For the CDR3, the DNA is TGTGCCAGCAGCACTGGACAGGGGTCTTCACCCCTCCACTTT.